Below are 17 T cell receptor beta chains sequenced from a single sample in a study of identical twins. TCRdb analysed the 5' RACE reads with MiXCR anew, one entry per CDR3 protein. The sample shows approximately 600,000 distinct CDR3 sequences, nearly 10% of them seen only once. Another study also made use of these data, one on yellow fever vaccine responses in identical twins.

The sample was PBMCs. The receptors originated from a woman aged 18-30 years in good health.

This clonotype has only a few counts. V usage is TRBV3-1 and J usage is TRBJ2-2; tentative D call: TRBD2 (5 bases). The CDR3 is made up of 16 amino acids. Between the trimmed V and J ends, which lost 1 base and 5 bases, there was a span of 14 bases. The V gene's germline CDR1 is LGHDT and CDR2 YNNKEL (reference sequence). The CDR3 sequence: CASSQASRLLTGELFF. CDR3 nucleotides: TGTGCCAGCAGCCAAGCTAGCAGACTATTAACCGGGGAGCTGTTTTTT. Full variable domain (rest looked up from reference TRBV3-1 and TRBJ2-2): DTAVSQTPKYLVTQMGNDKSIKCEQNLGHDTMYWYKQDSKKFLKIMFSYNNKELIINETVPNRFSPKSPDKAHLNLHINSLELGDSAVYFCASSQASRLLTGELFFGEGSRLTVL.

CDR3 region: CATSEEGDANAETQYF. The DNA of the CDR3 is TGTGCCACCAGTGAGGAAGGGGACGCCAACGCGGAGACCCAGTACTTC. The chain has TRBV24-1 and TRBJ2-5; D tentatively reads TRBD1 or TRBD2 (5 bases each). The ends were cut back, 4 bases at V and 5 bases at J, with 19 bases in the middle. Per germline, CDR1 KGHDR and CDR2 SFDVKD. The CDR3 contains 16 residues.

This clonotype was observed a handful of times. This rearrangement joins TRBV5-1 to TRBJ2-5; D gene ambiguous. V was trimmed by 2 bases and J by 0 bases, leaving 8 bases between them. Germline V CDR1 and CDR2: SGHRS, YFSETQ. This CDR3 is built from 14 residues. The DNA for the CDR3 is TGCGCCAGCAGCTTATCATTGTACCAAGAGACCCAGTACTTC. Protein product: CASSLSLYQETQYF. The whole variable domain, remainder taken from reference TRBV5-1 and TRBJ2-5, is KAGVTQTPRYLIKTRGQQVTLSCSPISGHRSVSWYQQTPGQGLQFLFEYFSETQRNKGNFPGRFSGRQFSNSRSEMNVSTLELGDSALYLCASSLSLYQETQYFGPGTRLLVL.

In its sample, this clonotype was seen a few times. The chain uses TRBV14 and TRBJ2-3, with a weak D call TRBD2 (5 bases). The germline CDR1 and CDR2 sequences are SGHDN and FVKESK. Trimming cost V 0 bases and J 3 bases, with 16 bases left between them. This CDR3 has 17 residues. The CDR3 DNA reads as TGTGCCAGCAGCCAAGAAGAGGCAGGCGGGTTAACAGATACGCAGTATTTT. As protein: CASSQEEAGGLTDTQYF.

A few counts support this clonotype. V is TRBV28 and J is TRBJ2-5; weak D call: TRBD2 (6 bases). Deletions cut 5 bases from V and 1 base from J, with 20 bases between. Germline CDR1 and CDR2: MDHEN and SYDVKM. CDR3 length equals 17 residues. In DNA, the CDR3 is TGTGCCAGCAGTCTAAACTTTGGAGGAGGGTTCCAAGAGACCCAGTACTTC. It yields the protein CASSLNFGGGFQETQYF.

This clonotype was observed a handful of times. CDR3 DNA sequence: TGTGCCAGCAGCGCCTCTCCCTACGAGCAGTACTTC. This sequence encodes CASSASPYEQYF. The chain is built from TRBV7-2 and TRBJ2-7; no clear D gene. V was shortened by 5 bases and J by 2 bases, with 7 bases between the two germline ends. This CDR3 region has 12 residues. Germline loops: CDR1 SGHTA, CDR2 FQGNSA.

This clonotype was detected only a few times. This chain joins TRBV6-2 or TRBV6-3 and TRBJ2-7, with 11 bases lining up with TRBD2. CDR3 length equals 13 residues. V shed 9 bases and J 5 bases; nucleotides not matched to a gene: 6. Germline-derived CDR1 and CDR2 are MNHEY and SVGEGT. As DNA, the CDR3 is TGTGCCAGTACTAGCGGGAGCCCCCACGAGCAGTACTTC. This gives the protein CASTSGSPHEQYF.

The chain employs TRBV2 and TRBJ2-3; D unresolved. This CDR3 has 15 residues. Trimming took 6 bases from V and 1 from J, leaving 14 bases between them. Germline V gene lookup returns CDR1 SNHLY and CDR2 FYNNEI. The CDR3 protein is CASRSARSGTDTQYF. CDR3 in DNA: TGTGCCAGCAGATCCGCCCGCAGCGGCACAGATACGCAGTATTTT.

With respect to this clonotype: The germline gene is not matched at one end of the junction; a read error may be the cause. The chain links TRBV6-1 to TRBJ2-3; 8 nucleotides match TRBD2. Germline assignment: CDR1 MNHNS and CDR2 SASEGT. This CDR3 is built from 15 residues. The CDR3 sequence: CASTEAGATTDTQYF. For the CDR3, the DNA is TGTGCCAGCACTGAAGCGGGGGCAACCACAGATACGCAGTATTTT.

The chain uses TRBV6-5 and TRBJ2-5; D remains unclear. The CDR3 consists of 14 residues. CDR1 MNHEY and CDR2 SVGAGI come from the germline V gene. V was cut by 0 bases and J by 1 base, with 6 bases left in between. This CDR3 reads CASSYSILQETQYF. CDR3 DNA: TGTGCCAGCAGTTACTCGATTCTCCAAGAGACCCAGTACTTC.

The chain recombines TRBV20-1 with TRBJ1-6; TRBD1 might be the D (5 bases). The CDR3 sequence is 15 residues long. V dropped 2 bases and J dropped 9 bases, with 17 bases sitting between them. Per germline, CDR1 DFQATT and CDR2 SNEGSKA (reference sequence). The CDR3 DNA sequence: TGCAGTGCTAGACCTCCCGGGACGGGAGGTTCACCCCTCCACTTT. It yields the protein CSARPPGTGGSPLHF.

The chain employs TRBV5-1 and TRBJ2-5, with D uncertain. The CDR3 runs 14 residues. In germline, CDR1 is SGHRS, CDR2 YFSETQ. V was cut by 4 bases and J by 5 bases, with 15 bases left in between. In nucleotides, the CDR3 is TGCGCCAGCAGCCCGGGCCCCGACCGGGAGACCCAGTACTTC. It encodes CASSPGPDRETQYF.

J is TRBJ2-7 and V is TRBV3-1; 12 bases fit TRBD2. In germline, CDR1 is LGHDT, CDR2 YNNKEL (reference sequence). J was trimmed by 5 bases and V by 6 bases; bases with no gene match: 5. This CDR3 contains 14 residues. In DNA form, the CDR3 reads TGTGCCAGCAGTGTACTAGCGGGGGGCCACGAGCAGTACTTC. It yields the protein CASSVLAGGHEQYF.

Many counts were recorded for this clonotype. This sequence joins TRBV29-1 and TRBJ2-5; TRBD1 or TRBD2 may be the D gene (5 bases each). V was trimmed by 7 bases and J by 0 bases, leaving 12 bases between them. The CDR3 has 13 amino acids. From germline, CDR1 is SQVTM and CDR2 ANQGSEA. The CDR3 sequence is CSALGPNQETQYF. As DNA, the CDR3 is TGCAGCGCTTTGGGACCAAACCAAGAGACCCAGTACTTC.

The J gene is TRBJ2-7, the V gene TRBV20-1; D tentatively reads TRBD1 or TRBD2 (5 bases each). Germline V gene data show CDR1 as DFQATT and CDR2 as SNEGSKA (reference sequence). The V gene lost 5 bases and the J gene lost 0 bases, with 14 bases spanning the gap. The CDR3 length is 14 residues. CDR3 sequence (DNA): TGCAGTGCTTTCCGGGACGGAAACTCCTACGAGCAGTACTTC. It translates to CSAFRDGNSYEQYF.

This clonotype has more than one count but fewer than ten. CDR3 sequence: CASSAGTSGRRAYEQYF. Written as DNA, the CDR3 is TGTGCCAGCAGTGCCGGGACTAGCGGGAGGAGGGCCTACGAGCAGTACTTC. The chain combines TRBV6-2 or TRBV6-3 with TRBJ2-7; 15 bases are shared with TRBD2. Germline CDR1 MNHEY, CDR2 SVGEGT. This CDR3 has 17 amino acids. The V and J ends lost 5 bases and 2 bases, in that order; junction bases with no gene match: 7.

V and J are TRBV2 and TRBJ2-7; TRBD1 might be the D (5 bases). V gave up 7 bases and J gave up 3 bases, with 13 bases separating them. The CDR3 covers 13 residues. Germline V gene data show CDR1 as SNHLY and CDR2 as FYNNEI. CDR3 in DNA: TGTGCCAGCAAGGGGTCACGTCACTACGAGCAGTACTTC. It is translated as CASKGSRHYEQYF.